These 20 T cell receptor beta chains were all obtained from the same sample, sequenced in a study of beta chain features in type 1 diabetes. What was sequenced were expressed TCRB transcripts, since all of the isolated RNA had been reverse transcribed. This table comes from immunoSEQ multiplex PCR, and its TCRdb copy is limited to in-frame clones, with some not included. This table holds under 450,000 clones, around 15% found once. Sequencing was carried out using naive CD4+ T cells from blood. These receptors came from a woman younger than 30 in good health.

CDR3 region: CASSLPGQSTDTQYF. The CDR3 nucleotides read TGCGCCAGCAGCTTGCCAGGACAGAGCACAGATACGCAGTATTTT. The rearrangement links TRBV5-1 to TRBJ2-3; D perhaps matches TRBD1 (6 bases). The V end was cut by 1 base, the J end by 0 bases, with 9 bases between. CDR3 length: 15 amino acids. Germline CDR1 SGHRS, CDR2 YFSETQ.

A few counts support this clone. V gene TRBV5-1 combines with J gene TRBJ2-5, with D perhaps TRBD2 (5 bases). CDR1 is SGHRS, CDR2 YFSETQ, per germline. Trimming removed 7 bases from V and 2 bases from J, with 21 bases in between. The CDR3 has 16 residues. CDR3 protein: CASGSHMRADQETQYF. The CDR3 DNA sequence: TGCGCCAGCGGGTCCCACATGAGGGCAGATCAAGAGACCCAGTACTTC.

This clone was seen a few times. V gene TRBV30 combines with J gene TRBJ2-1; D possibly corresponds to TRBD2 (5 bases). Trimming took 5 bases from V and 4 from J, leaving 15 bases between them. The CDR3 consists of 14 residues. Germline V gene sequence: CDR1 GTSNPN, CDR2 SVGIG (reference sequence). The DNA of the CDR3 is TGTGCCTGGTCGCTAGCCGCGGTATACAATGAGCAGTTCTTC. The encoded protein is CAWSLAAVYNEQFF. Combining the CDR3 with reference TRBV30 and TRBJ2-1 gives the whole variable domain SQTIHQWPATLVQPVGSPLSLECTVEGTSNPNLYWYRQAAGRGLQLLFYSVGIGQISSEVPQNLSASRPQDRQFILSSKKLLLSDSGFYLCAWSLAAVYNEQFFGPGTRLTVL.

This clone appeared a few times. This chain joins TRBV15 and TRBJ2-5, with D possibly TRBD1 on 5 matching bases. The germline V gene encodes CDR1 LNHNV and CDR2 YYDKDF (reference sequence). The V gene lost 0 bases and the J gene lost 4 bases, with 12 bases spanning the gap. This CDR3 has 15 residues. The CDR3 protein is CATSRDHQGRETQYF. CDR3 in DNA: TGTGCCACCAGCAGAGATCACCAGGGCCGAGAGACCCAGTACTTC. Using reference TRBV15 and TRBJ2-5 for the parts outside the CDR3, the full variable domain is DAMVIQNPRYQVTQFGKPVTLSCSQTLNHNVMYWYQQKSSQAPKLLFHYYDKDFNNEADTPDNFQSRRPNTSFCFLDIRSPGLGDTAMYLCATSRDHQGRETQYFGPGTRLLVL.

This clone was seen more than once but under ten times. The genes are TRBV27 and TRBJ1-2, with a weak D call TRBD1 (6 bases). Germline CDR1 MNHEY, CDR2 SMNVEV (reference sequence). The germline V and J ends were trimmed by 8 bases and 2 bases, with 12 bases remaining between them. The CDR3 is 13 amino acids. CDR3 residues: CASRPDRNYGYTF. Here the CDR3 DNA reads TGTGCCAGCCGTCCCGACAGGAACTATGGCTACACCTTC.

The chain has TRBV5-1 and TRBJ2-5, with D perhaps TRBD1 (6 bases). The CDR3 spans 15 residues. Trimming took 1 base from V and 5 from J, leaving 15 bases between them. CDR1 is SGHRS and CDR2 is YFSETQ in the germline V gene. CDR3 DNA sequence: TGCGCCAGCAGCTTGAGTCAGGGGTCAGAGGAGACCCAGTACTTC. This sequence encodes CASSLSQGSEETQYF.

The V gene is TRBV7-9, the J gene TRBJ1-1, with 11 bases matching TRBD1. The V gene's germline CDR1 is SEHNR and CDR2 FQNEAQ (reference sequence). There are 16 residues in the CDR3. The V gene end was trimmed by 5 bases and the J gene end by 0 bases; junction bases not matched to a gene: 5. CDR3 sequence: CASSLRDRGLNTEAFF. DNA for the CDR3: TGTGCCAGCAGCCTCCGGGACAGGGGGTTGAACACTGAAGCTTTCTTT.

This clone was seen more than once but under ten times. This rearrangement joins TRBV6-6 to TRBJ2-5; TRBD1 aligns across 9 bases. The CDR3 contains 13 residues. In germline, CDR1 is MNHNY, CDR2 SVGAGI (reference sequence). Trimming took 10 bases from V and 4 from J; bases not matched to a gene: 7. CDR3 sequence reads: CATGRGQGETQYF. The CDR3, as DNA: TGTGCCACCGGACGGGGACAGGGAGAGACCCAGTACTTC.

This clone was recorded a few times. The V gene is TRBV30, the J gene TRBJ1-2, with D perhaps matching TRBD1 (6 bases). The V gene lost 1 base and the J gene lost 12 bases, with 15 bases spanning the gap. The V gene's germline CDR1 is GTSNPN and CDR2 SVGIG (reference sequence). The CDR3 contains 12 residues. The CDR3 loop reads CAWSGVGGANTF. DNA for the CDR3: TGTGCCTGGAGTGGAGTTGGGGGGGCTAACACCTTC.

This sequence joins TRBV25-1 and TRBJ1-1, with TRBD1 identical over 7 bases. Per germline, CDR1 MGHDK and CDR2 SYGVNS. V shed 5 bases and J 6 bases; nucleotides not matched to a gene: 9. This CDR3 has 14 residues. CDR3 bases: TGTGCCAGCAGTAGGGGACAGACCCTCCCTGAAGCTTTCTTT. Translated, it gives CASSRGQTLPEAFF.

This clone appeared a few times. This sequence joins TRBV19 and TRBJ1-1; 7 positions agree with TRBD1. This CDR3 is built from 15 residues. Germline V gene lookup returns CDR1 LNHDA and CDR2 SQIVND (reference sequence). After removal of 7 bases from V and 1 base from J, the junction contained 9 bases not matched to a gene. This CDR3 reads CASKAPGTANTEAFF. DNA of the CDR3: TGTGCCAGTAAAGCCCCCGGGACAGCGAACACTGAAGCTTTCTTT.

V and J are TRBV28 and TRBJ1-2, with 8 bases lining up with TRBD1. CDR3 size: 16 residues. CDR1 is MDHEN, CDR2 SYDVKM, per germline. Germline trimming cut 4 bases from V and 2 bases from J; bases unmatched to any gene: 9. CDR3 protein: CASSSPHHRGNYGYTF. DNA for the CDR3: TGTGCCAGCAGTTCGCCCCATCACAGGGGGAACTATGGCTACACCTTC.

The gene calls are TRBV7-9 and TRBJ1-1, with 7 bases matching TRBD1. The CDR3 consists of 15 residues. V shed 5 bases and J 0 bases; nucleotides not matched to a gene: 6. Germline V gene lookup returns CDR1 SEHNR and CDR2 FQNEAQ (reference sequence). The CDR3 loop is CASSRTGTVNTEAFF. In nucleotides, the CDR3 is TGTGCCAGCAGCCGCACCGGGACAGTGAACACTGAAGCTTTCTTT. The full variable domain, with the rest looked up from reference TRBV7-9 and TRBJ1-1, is DTGVSQNPRHKITKRGQNVTFRCDPISEHNRLYWYRQTLGQGPEFLTYFQNEAQLEKSRLLSDRFSAERPKGSFSTLEIQRTEQGDSAMYLCASSRTGTVNTEAFFGQGTRLTVV.

This clone has a handful of counts. The chain combines TRBV29-1 with TRBJ1-1; no definite D call. Germline V gene lookup returns CDR1 SQVTM and CDR2 ANQGSEA. The CDR3 has 13 residues. Deletions cut 1 base from V and 1 base from J, with 7 bases between. The CDR3 spells CSVEVGGNTEAFF. CDR3 sequence (DNA): TGCAGCGTTGAAGTCGGAGGGAACACTGAAGCTTTCTTT.

This sequence joins TRBV9 and TRBJ1-2, with 7 bases lining up with TRBD1. This CDR3 spans 16 amino acids. The trim removed 3 bases at V and 8 bases at J, leaving 16 bases unmatched. Germline V gene lookup returns CDR1 SGDLS and CDR2 YYNGEE. The CDR3 spells CASSGPWTGGIIGYTF. The CDR3, as DNA: TGTGCCAGCAGCGGGCCGTGGACAGGAGGGATCATAGGCTACACCTTC.

The CDR3 region has the DNA TGTGCCAGCAGCCGCGGGAGGGCCGTTGATGAGCAGTTCTTC. This encodes CASSRGRAVDEQFF. This chain joins TRBV6-5 and TRBJ2-1; 9 bases map to TRBD2. The germline CDR1 and CDR2 sequences are MNHEY and SVGAGI. V was pared by 6 bases and J by 8 bases, with 8 bases of the junction left unmatched. This CDR3 has 14 residues.

This clone showed up just a few times. The chain carries TRBV25-1 and TRBJ2-7; TRBD1 agrees at 8 bases. With V trimmed by 8 bases and J by 5 bases, 8 bases remained unmatched. The germline V gene encodes CDR1 MGHDK and CDR2 SYGVNS. The CDR3 is 13 residues long. In DNA, the CDR3 is TGTGCCAGCCGGGGGACAGGAAAGGACGAGCAGTACTTC. It translates to CASRGTGKDEQYF.

This clone was observed a handful of times. The genes are TRBV29-1 and TRBJ2-5, with D possibly being TRBD2 (5 bases). The CDR3 runs 12 residues. Germline values: CDR1 SQVTM, CDR2 ANQGSEA. The CDR3 DNA sequence: TGCACCTATATCCAGGCGGGAGAGACCCAGTACTTC. It translates to CTYIQAGETQYF.

The gene calls are TRBV30 and TRBJ1-3; D unclear. CDR1 is GTSNPN and CDR2 is SVGIG in the germline V gene (reference sequence). CDR3 size: 14 residues. The germline V and J ends were trimmed by 1 base and 0 bases, with 7 bases remaining between them. The CDR3 DNA is TGTGCCTGGAGTGAGACGGGCTCTGGAAACACCATATATTTT. Translating it yields CAWSETGSGNTIYF.

The chain has TRBV5-1 and TRBJ1-2; a weak D match, TRBD1 (6 bases). The CDR3 is 13 amino acids. V was shortened by 2 bases and J by 3 bases, with 8 bases between the two germline ends. Germline V lookup: CDR1 SGHRS, CDR2 YFSETQ. The CDR3 sequence: CASSFGQYYGYTF. The CDR3 DNA is TGCGCCAGCAGCTTCGGACAGTACTATGGCTACACCTTC. Complete variable domain (other parts from reference TRBV5-1 and TRBJ1-2): KAGVTQTPRYLIKTRGQQVTLSCSPISGHRSVSWYQQTPGQGLQFLFEYFSETQRNKGNFPGRFSGRQFSNSRSEMNVSTLELGDSALYLCASSFGQYYGYTFGSGTRLTVV.